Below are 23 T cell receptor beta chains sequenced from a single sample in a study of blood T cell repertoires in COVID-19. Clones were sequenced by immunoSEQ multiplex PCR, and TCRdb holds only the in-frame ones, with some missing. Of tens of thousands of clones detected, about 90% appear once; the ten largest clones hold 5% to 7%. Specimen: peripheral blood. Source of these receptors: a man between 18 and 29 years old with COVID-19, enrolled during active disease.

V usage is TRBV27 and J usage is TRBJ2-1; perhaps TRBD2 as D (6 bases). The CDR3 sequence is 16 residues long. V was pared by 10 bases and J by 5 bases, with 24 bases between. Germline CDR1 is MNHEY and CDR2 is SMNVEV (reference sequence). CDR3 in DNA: TGTGCCATAAGGAGGGGACCTTCCACCACTCACAATGAGCAGTTCTTC. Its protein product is CAIRRGPSTTHNEQFF.

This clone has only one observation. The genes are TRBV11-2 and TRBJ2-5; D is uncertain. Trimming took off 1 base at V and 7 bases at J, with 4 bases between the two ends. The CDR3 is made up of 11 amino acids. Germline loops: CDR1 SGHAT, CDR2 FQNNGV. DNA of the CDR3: TGTGCCAGCAGCTTAGGGGCGACCCAGTACTTC. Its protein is CASSLGATQYF.

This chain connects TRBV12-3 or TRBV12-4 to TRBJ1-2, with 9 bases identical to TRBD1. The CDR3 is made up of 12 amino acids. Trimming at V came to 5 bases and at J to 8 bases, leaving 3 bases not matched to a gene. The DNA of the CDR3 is TGTGCCAGCAGTCGGACAGGGGTGGGCTACACCTTC. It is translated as CASSRTGVGYTF.

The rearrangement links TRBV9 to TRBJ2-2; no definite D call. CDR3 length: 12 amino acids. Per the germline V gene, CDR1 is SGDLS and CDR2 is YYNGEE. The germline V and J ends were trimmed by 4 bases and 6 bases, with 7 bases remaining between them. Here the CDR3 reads CASSPPAGELFF. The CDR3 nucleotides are TGTGCCAGCAGCCCCCCGGCCGGGGAGCTGTTTTTT. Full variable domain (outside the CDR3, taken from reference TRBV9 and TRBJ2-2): DSGVTQTPKHLITATGQRVTLRCSPRSGDLSVYWYQQSLDQGLQFLIQYYNGEERAKGNILERFSAQQFPDLHSELNLSSLELGDSALYFCASSPPAGELFFGEGSRLTVL.

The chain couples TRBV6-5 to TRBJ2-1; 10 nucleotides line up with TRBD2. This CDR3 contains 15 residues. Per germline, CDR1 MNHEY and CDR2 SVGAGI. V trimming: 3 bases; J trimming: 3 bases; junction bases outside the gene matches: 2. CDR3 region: CASSYRTSGYNEQFF. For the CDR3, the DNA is TGTGCCAGCAGTTATCGGACTAGCGGCTACAATGAGCAGTTCTTC.

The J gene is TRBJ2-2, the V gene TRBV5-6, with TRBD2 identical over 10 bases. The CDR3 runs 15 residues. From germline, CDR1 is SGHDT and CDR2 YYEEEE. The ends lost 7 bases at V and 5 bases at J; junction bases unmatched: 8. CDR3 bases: TGTGCCAGCGCGAGGCTAGCGGGAGTAACCGGGGAGCTGTTTTTT. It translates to CASARLAGVTGELFF.

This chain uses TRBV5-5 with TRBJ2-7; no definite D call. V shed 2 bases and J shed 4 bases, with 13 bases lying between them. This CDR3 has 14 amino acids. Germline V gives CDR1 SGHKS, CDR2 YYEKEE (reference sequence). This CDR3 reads CASSLVSGLYEQYF. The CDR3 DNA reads TGTGCCAGCAGCTTAGTTTCAGGCTTATACGAGCAGTACTTC. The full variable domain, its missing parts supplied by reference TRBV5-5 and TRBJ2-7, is DAGVTQSPTHLIKTRGQQVTLRCSPISGHKSVSWYQQVLGQGPQFIFQYYEKEERGRGNFPDRFSARQFPNYSSELNVNALLLGDSALYLCASSLVSGLYEQYFGPGTRLTVT.

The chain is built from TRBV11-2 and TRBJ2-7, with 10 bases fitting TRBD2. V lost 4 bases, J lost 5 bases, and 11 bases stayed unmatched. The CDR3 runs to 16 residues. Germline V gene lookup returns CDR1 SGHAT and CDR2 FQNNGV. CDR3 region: CASSSLLLAGVNEQYF. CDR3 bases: TGTGCCAGCAGCTCTTTGCTTCTAGCGGGAGTAAACGAGCAGTACTTC.

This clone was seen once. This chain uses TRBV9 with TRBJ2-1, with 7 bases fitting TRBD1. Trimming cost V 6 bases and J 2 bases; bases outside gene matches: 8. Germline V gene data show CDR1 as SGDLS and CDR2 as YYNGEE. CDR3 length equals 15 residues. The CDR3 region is CASTPETGTYNEQFF. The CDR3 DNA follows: TGTGCCAGCACCCCGGAGACAGGGACCTACAATGAGCAGTTCTTC.

The CDR3 DNA reads as TGCGCCAGCAGGTCTAGCGGCTACGAGCAGTACTTC. Translated: CASRSSGYEQYF. V and J are TRBV5-1 and TRBJ2-7, with TRBD2 matching 7 bases. Germline assignment: CDR1 SGHRS and CDR2 YFSETQ. The V segment lost 5 bases and the J segment 3 bases; nucleotides outside the gene matches: 2. The CDR3 contains 12 residues.

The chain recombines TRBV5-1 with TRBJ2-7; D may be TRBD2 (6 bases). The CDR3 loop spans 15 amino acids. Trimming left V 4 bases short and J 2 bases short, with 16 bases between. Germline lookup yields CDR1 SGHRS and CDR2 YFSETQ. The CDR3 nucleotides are TGCGCCAGCAGCGATCTTAGCGGATCCACCTACGAGCAGTACTTC. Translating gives CASSDLSGSTYEQYF.

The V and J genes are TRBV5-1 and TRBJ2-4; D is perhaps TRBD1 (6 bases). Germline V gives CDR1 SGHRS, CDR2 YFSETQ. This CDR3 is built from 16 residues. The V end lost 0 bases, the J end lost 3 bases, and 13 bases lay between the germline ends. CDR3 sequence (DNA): TGCGCCAGCAGCTTGGAGGCAGGGGTGGGCAAAAACATTCAGTACTTC. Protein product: CASSLEAGVGKNIQYF. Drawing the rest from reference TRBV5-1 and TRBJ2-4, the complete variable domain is KAGVTQTPRYLIKTRGQQVTLSCSPISGHRSVSWYQQTPGQGLQFLFEYFSETQRNKGNFPGRFSGRQFSNSRSEMNVSTLELGDSALYLCASSLEAGVGKNIQYFGAGTRLSVL.

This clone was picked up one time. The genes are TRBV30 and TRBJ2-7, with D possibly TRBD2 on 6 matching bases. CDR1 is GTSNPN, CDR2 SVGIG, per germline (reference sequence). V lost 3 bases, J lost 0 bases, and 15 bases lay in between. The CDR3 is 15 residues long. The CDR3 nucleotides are TGTGCCTGGAGCCCGGGGACTTCTAGCTCCTACGAGCAGTACTTC. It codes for CAWSPGTSSSYEQYF. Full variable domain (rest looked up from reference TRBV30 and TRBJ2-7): SQTIHQWPATLVQPVGSPLSLECTVEGTSNPNLYWYRQAAGRGLQLLFYSVGIGQISSEVPQNLSASRPQDRQFILSSKKLLLSDSGFYLCAWSPGTSSSYEQYFGPGTRLTVT.

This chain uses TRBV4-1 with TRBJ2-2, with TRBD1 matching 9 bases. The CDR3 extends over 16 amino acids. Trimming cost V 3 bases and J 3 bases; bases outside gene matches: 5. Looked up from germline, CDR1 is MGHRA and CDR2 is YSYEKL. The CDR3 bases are TGCGCCAGCAGCCATCCACAGGGGGCGGACACCGGGGAGCTGTTTTTT. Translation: CASSHPQGADTGELFF.

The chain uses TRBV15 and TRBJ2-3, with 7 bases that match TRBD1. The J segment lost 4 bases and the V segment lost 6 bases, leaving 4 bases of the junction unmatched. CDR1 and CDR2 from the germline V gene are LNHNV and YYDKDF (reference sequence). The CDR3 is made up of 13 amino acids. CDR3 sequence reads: CATRTGYADTQYF. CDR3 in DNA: TGTGCCACCAGGACAGGGTACGCAGATACGCAGTATTTT. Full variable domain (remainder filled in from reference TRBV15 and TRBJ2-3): DAMVIQNPRYQVTQFGKPVTLSCSQTLNHNVMYWYQQKSSQAPKLLFHYYDKDFNNEADTPDNFQSRRPNTSFCFLDIRSPGLGDTAMYLCATRTGYADTQYFGPGTRLTVL.

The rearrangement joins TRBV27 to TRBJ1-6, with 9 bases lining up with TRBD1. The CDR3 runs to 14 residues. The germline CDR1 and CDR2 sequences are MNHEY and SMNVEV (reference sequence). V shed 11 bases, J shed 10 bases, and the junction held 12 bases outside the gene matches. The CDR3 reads CAAKPGTGTSPLHF. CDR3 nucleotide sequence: TGTGCCGCCAAACCAGGGACAGGGACCTCACCCCTCCACTTT.

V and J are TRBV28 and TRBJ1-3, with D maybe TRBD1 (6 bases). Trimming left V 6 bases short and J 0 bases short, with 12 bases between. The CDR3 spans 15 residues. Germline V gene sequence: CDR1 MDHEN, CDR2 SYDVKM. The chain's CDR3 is CASSRDRISGNTIYF. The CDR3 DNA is TGTGCCAGCAGCCGAGACAGGATCTCTGGAAACACCATATATTTT.

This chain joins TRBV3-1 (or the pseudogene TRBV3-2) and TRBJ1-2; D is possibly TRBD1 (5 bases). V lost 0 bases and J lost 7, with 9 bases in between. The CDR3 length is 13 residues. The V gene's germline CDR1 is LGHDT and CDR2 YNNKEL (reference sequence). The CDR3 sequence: CASSQDIGVGYTF. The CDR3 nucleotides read TGTGCCAGCAGCCAAGATATAGGGGTTGGCTACACCTTC.

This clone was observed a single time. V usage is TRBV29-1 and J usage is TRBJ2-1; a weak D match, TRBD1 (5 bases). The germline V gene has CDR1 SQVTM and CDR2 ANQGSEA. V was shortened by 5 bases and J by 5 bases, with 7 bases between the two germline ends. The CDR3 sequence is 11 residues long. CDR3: CSVPRDNEQFF. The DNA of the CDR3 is TGCAGCGTTCCCAGGGACAATGAGCAGTTCTTC.

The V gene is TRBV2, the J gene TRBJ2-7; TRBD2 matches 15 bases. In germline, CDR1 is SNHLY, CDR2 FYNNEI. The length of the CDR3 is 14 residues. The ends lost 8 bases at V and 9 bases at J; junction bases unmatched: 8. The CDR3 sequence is CASGKGLAGGGQYF. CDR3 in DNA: TGTGCCAGCGGCAAAGGACTAGCGGGAGGGGGGCAGTACTTC. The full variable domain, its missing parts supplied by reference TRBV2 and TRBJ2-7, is EPEVTQTPSHQVTQMGQEVILRCVPISNHLYFYWYRQILGQKVEFLVSFYNNEISEKSEIFDDQFSVERPDGSNFTLKIRSTKLEDSAMYFCASGKGLAGGGQYFGPGTRLTVT.

The DNA for the CDR3 is TGTGCCAGCAGTCCACTGGGACTAGCCCTCAATGAGCAGTTCTTC. Its protein is CASSPLGLALNEQFF. The chain combines TRBV28 with TRBJ2-1, with TRBD2 identical over 9 bases. This CDR3 has 15 residues. The V gene end was trimmed by 5 bases and the J gene end by 6 bases; junction bases not matched to a gene: 8. CDR1 is MDHEN and CDR2 is SYDVKM in the germline V gene. The complete variable domain, with remaining parts taken from reference TRBV28 and TRBJ2-1, reads DVKVTQSSRYLVKRTGEKVFLECVQDMDHENMFWYRQDPGLGLRLIYFSYDVKMKEKGDIPEGYSVSREKKERFSLILESASTNQTSMYLCASSPLGLALNEQFFGPGTRLTVL.

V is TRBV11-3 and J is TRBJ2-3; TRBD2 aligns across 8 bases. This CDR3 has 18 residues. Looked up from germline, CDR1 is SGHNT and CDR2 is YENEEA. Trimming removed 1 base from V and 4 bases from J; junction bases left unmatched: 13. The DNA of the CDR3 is TGTGCCAGCAGCTTAGGGTGGCGGGAGGCCGCCCGGGCAGATACGCAGTATTTT. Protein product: CASSLGWREAARADTQYF.

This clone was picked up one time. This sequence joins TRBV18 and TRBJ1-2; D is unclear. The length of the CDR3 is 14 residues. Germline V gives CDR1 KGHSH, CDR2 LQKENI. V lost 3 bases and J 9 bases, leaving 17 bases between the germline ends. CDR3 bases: TGTGCCAGCTCACCCCAACATCGTTACGGGAGCTACACCTTC. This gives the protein CASSPQHRYGSYTF.